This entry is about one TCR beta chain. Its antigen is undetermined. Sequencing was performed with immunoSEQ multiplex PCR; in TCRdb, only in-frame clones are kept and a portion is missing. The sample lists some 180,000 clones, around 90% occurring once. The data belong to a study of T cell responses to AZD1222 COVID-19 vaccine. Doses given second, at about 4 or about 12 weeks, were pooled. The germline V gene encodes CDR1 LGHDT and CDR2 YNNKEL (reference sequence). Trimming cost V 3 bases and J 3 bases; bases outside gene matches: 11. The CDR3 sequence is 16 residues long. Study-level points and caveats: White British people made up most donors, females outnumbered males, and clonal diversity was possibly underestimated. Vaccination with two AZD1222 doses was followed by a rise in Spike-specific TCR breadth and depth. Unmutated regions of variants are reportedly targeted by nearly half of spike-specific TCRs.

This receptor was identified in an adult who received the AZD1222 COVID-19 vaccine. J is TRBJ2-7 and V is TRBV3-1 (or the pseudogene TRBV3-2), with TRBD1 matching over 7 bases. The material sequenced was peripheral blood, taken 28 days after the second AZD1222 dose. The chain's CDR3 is CASSHYHRGKLYEQYF. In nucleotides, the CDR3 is TGTGCCAGCAGCCATTATCACAGGGGAAAACTCTACGAGCAGTACTTC.